The clone carrying this T cell receptor (beta chain) was found a few times. Its antigen is unknown. An end of the junction differs from the germline gene, which may be a read error. Noted time point: patch test 1, 2 weeks after DPC sensitization. Documented treatment: therapeutic diphenylcyclopropenone sensitization with weekly scalp DPC. The data were taken from a study of human T cells and chemical hapten exposure. Overall study: The study sensitized with 2% DPC on a 2 cm by 2 cm patch of upper inner arm skin.

Individual cDNA molecules each carried unique molecular identifiers attached by the library. Each CDR3 protein is one row after TCRdb ran MiXCR on the RACE reads. Of some 380,000 distinct CDR3 sequences listed, approximately 4.4% are singletons. Study outcomes and limitations: The study found that PT1 expanded TCR counts correlated positively with patch test score. The number of TCRs over 1 in 1000 frequency stayed unchanged after DPC.

Germline CDR1 reads MNHEY; CDR2 reads SMNVEV (reference sequence). The CDR3 covers 13 residues. This chain uses TRBV27 with TRBJ2-1; D possibly corresponds to TRBD1 (6 bases). The sample was whole blood, taken in connection with sensitization to the hapten diphenylcyclopropenone (DPC). The source of this sequence is a woman in her forties or fifties with alopecia areata. Some clones in this sample may be carry-over from other donors' samples. The CDR3 sequence: CASSLQIQGEEFF. DNA of the CDR3: TGTGCCAGCAGTTTACAGATACAGGGTGAGGAGTTCTTC.